This note documents a single T cell receptor beta chain sequence. The length of the CDR3 is 13 residues. Trimming shortened V by 2 bases and J by 6 bases, and 8 bases separated the two germline ends. Germline CDR1 SGHRS, CDR2 YFSETQ. These data come from a study of blood T cell repertoires in COVID-19. Across the study: Acute-phase and convalescent COVID-19 samples originated in the United States, Italy and Spain.

The authors' processing: Quantification of nucleated cells was approximated via reference gene primer amplification. Data came from immunoSEQ multiplex PCR; TCRdb stores just in-frame clones and leaves some out. V and J calls and clone size come straight from that table; D and trimming were deduced from the DNA. The profile shows about 240,000 clones, 88% of them singletons. Sequenced sample: peripheral blood. The source of this sequence is a woman between 40 and 55 years old who had recovered from COVID-19. The chain joins TRBV5-1 to TRBJ2-2; tentatively, D is TRBD1 (5 bases). CDR3 in amino acids: CASSFPRAGELFF. CDR3 bases: TGCGCCAGCAGCTTCCCCAGGGCCGGGGAGCTGTTTTTT.